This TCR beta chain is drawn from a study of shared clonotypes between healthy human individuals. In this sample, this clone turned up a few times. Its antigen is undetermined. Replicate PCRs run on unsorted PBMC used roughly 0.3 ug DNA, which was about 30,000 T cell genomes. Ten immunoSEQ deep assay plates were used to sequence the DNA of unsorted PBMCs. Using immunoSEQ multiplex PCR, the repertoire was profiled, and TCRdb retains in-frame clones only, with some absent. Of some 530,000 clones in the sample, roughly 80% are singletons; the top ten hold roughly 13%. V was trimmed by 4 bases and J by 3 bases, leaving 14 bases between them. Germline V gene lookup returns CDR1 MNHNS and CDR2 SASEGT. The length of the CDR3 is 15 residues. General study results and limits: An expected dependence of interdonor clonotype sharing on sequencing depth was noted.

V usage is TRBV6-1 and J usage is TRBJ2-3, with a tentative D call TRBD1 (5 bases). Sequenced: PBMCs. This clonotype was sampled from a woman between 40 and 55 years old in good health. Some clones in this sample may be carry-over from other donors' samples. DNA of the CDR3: TGTGCCAGCAGTGGGGGCCAATTACCTACAGATACGCAGTATTTT. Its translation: CASSGGQLPTDTQYF.